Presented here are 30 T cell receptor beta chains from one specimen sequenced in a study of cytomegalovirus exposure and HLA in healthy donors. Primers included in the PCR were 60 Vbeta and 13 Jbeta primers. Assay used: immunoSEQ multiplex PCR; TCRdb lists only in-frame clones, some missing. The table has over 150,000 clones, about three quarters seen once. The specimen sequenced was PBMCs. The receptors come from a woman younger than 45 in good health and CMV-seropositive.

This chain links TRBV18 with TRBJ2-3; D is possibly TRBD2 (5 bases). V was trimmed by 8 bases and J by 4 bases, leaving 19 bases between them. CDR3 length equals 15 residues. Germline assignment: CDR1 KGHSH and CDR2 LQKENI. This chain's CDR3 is CASAPKWGEADTQYF. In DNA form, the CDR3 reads TGTGCCAGCGCTCCTAAATGGGGAGAGGCAGATACGCAGTATTTT.

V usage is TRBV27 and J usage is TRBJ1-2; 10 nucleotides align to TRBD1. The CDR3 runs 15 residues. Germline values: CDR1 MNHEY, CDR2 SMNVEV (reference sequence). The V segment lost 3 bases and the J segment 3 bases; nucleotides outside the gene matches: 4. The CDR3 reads CASSFGTGADYGYTF. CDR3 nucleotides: TGTGCCAGCAGTTTCGGGACAGGGGCGGACTATGGCTACACCTTC.

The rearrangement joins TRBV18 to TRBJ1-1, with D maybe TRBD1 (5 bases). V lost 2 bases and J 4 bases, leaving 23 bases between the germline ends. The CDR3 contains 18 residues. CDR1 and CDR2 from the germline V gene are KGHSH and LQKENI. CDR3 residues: CASSPSRQGFHQSTEAFF. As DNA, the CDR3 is TGTGCCAGCTCACCATCGCGGCAGGGTTTTCACCAGAGCACTGAAGCTTTCTTT.

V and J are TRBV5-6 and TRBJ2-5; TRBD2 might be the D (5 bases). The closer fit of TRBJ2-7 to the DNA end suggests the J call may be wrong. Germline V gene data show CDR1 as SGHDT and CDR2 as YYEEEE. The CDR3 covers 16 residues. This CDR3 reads CASSLGGVTGTHEQYF. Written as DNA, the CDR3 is TGTGCCAGCAGCTTGGGGGGAGTTACGGGTACCCACGAGCAGTACTTC.

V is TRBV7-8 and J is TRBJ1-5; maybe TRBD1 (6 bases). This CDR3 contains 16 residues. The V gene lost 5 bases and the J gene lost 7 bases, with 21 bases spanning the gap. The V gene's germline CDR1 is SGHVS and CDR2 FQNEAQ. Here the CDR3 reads CASSGAVAGEGQPQHF. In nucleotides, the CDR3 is TGTGCCAGCAGCGGAGCTGTGGCAGGGGAAGGACAGCCCCAGCATTTT.

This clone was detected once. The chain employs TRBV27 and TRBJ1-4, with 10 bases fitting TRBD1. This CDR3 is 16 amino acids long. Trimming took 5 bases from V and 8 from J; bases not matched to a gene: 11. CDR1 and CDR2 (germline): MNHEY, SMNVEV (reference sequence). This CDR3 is CASSEDRGESYEKLFF. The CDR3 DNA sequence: TGTGCCAGCAGTGAGGACAGGGGGGAGAGTTACGAAAAACTGTTTTTT.

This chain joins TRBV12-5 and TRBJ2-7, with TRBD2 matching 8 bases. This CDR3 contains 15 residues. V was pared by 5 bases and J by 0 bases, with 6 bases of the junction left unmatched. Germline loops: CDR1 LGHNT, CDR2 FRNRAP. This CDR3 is CASGPGSGSSYEQYF. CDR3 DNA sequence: TGTGCTAGTGGTCCCGGCAGCGGGAGCTCCTACGAGCAGTACTTC.

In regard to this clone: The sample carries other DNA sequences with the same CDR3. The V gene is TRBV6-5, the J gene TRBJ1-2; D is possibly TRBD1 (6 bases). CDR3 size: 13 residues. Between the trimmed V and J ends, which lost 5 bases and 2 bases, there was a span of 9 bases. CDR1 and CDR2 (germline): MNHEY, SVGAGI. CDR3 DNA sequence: TGTGCCAGCAGTCGGACAGCAAACTATGGCTACACCTTC. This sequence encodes CASSRTANYGYTF.

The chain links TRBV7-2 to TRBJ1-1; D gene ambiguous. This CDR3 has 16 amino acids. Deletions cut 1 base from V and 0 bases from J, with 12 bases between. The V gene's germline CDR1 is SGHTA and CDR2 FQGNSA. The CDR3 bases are TGTGCCAGCAGCTTAGGGGCAGGCCGCATGAACACTGAAGCTTTCTTT. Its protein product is CASSLGAGRMNTEAFF.

CDR3 in DNA: TGTGCCAGCAGTGGCAGGGGCAATCAGCCCCAGCATTTT. Protein: CASSGRGNQPQHF. The chain recombines TRBV2 with TRBJ1-5; TRBD1 is a possible D gene (5 bases). This CDR3 spans 13 amino acids. The germline CDR1 and CDR2 sequences are SNHLY and FYNNEI. V was pared by 4 bases and J by 2 bases, with 6 bases between.

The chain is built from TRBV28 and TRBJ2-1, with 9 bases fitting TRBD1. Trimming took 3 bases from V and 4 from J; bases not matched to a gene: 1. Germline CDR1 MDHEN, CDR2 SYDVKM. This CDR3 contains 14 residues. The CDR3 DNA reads TGTGCCAGCAGTTTGACAGGGGGGTACAATGAGCAGTTCTTC. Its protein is CASSLTGGYNEQFF.

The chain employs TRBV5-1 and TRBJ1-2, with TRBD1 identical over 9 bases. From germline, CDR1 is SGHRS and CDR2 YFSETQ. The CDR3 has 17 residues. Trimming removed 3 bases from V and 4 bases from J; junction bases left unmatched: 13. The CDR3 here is CASSSGTGLELPYGYTF. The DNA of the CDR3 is TGCGCCAGCAGCTCCGGGACAGGGTTGGAACTGCCCTATGGCTACACCTTC. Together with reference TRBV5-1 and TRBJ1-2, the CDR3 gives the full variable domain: KAGVTQTPRYLIKTRGQQVTLSCSPISGHRSVSWYQQTPGQGLQFLFEYFSETQRNKGNFPGRFSGRQFSNSRSEMNVSTLELGDSALYLCASSSGTGLELPYGYTFGSGTRLTVV.

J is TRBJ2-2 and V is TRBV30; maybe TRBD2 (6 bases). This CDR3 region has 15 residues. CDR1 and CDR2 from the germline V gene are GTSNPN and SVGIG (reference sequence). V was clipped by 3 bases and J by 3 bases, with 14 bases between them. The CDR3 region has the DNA TGTGCCTGGAGCGACCGGGACTTTTACACCGGGGAGCTGTTTTTT. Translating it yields CAWSDRDFYTGELFF.

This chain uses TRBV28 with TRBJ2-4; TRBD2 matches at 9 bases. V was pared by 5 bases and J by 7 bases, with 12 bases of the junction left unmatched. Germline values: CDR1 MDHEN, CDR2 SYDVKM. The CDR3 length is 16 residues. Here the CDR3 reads CASSPFSGRERNIQYF. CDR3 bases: TGTGCCAGCAGTCCATTTAGCGGGAGAGAGAGGAACATTCAGTACTTC.

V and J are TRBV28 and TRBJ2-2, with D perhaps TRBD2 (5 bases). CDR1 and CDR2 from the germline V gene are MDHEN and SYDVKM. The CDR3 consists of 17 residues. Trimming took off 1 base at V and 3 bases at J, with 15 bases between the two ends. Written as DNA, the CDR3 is TGTGCCAGCAGTTTATACGTACTAGAAATGGACACCGGGGAGCTGTTTTTT. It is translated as CASSLYVLEMDTGELFF.

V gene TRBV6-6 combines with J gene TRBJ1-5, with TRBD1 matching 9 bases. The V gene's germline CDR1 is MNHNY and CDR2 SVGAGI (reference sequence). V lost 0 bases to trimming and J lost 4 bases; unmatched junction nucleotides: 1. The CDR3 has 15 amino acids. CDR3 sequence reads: CASSYSGQGNQPQHF. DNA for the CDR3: TGTGCCAGCAGTTACTCGGGACAGGGAAATCAGCCCCAGCATTTT.

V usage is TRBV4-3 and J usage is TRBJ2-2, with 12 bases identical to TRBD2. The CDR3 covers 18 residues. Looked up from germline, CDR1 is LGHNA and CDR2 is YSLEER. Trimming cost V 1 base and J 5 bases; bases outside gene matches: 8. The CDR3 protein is CASSQGLAGVRWTGELFF. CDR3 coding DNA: TGCGCCAGCAGCCAAGGACTAGCGGGAGTTAGGTGGACCGGGGAGCTGTTTTTT.

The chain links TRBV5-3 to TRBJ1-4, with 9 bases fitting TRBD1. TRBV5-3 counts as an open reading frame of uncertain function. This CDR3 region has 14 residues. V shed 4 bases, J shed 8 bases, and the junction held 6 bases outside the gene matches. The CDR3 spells CARSGGQGEEKLFF. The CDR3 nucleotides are TGTGCCAGAAGCGGGGGACAGGGCGAGGAAAAACTGTTTTTT.

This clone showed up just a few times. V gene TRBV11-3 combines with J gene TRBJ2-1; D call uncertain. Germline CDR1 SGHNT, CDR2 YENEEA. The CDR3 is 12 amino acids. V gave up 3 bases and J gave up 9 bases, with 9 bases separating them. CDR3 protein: CASSFSSTEQFF. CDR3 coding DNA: TGTGCCAGCAGCTTCTCTTCTACTGAGCAGTTCTTC. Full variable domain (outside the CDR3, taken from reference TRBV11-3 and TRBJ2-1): EAGVVQSPRYKIIEKKQPVAFWCNPISGHNTLYWYLQNLGQGPELLIRYENEEAVDDSQLPKDRFSAERLKGVDSTLKIQPAELGDSAVYLCASSFSSTEQFFGPGTRLTVL.

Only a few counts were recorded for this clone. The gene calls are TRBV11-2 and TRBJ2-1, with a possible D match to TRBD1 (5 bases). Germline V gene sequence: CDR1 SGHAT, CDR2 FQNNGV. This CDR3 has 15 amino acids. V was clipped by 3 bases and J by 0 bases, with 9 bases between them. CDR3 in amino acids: CASSFGQGSYNEQFF. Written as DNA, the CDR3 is TGTGCCAGCAGCTTTGGTCAGGGCTCCTACAATGAGCAGTTCTTC.

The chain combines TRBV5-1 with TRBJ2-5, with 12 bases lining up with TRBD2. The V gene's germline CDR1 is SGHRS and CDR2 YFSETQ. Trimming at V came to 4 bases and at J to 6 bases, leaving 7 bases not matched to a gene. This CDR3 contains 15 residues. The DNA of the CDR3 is TGCGCCAGCAGCAGCCCTAGCGGGAGGGTAAAGACCCAGTACTTC. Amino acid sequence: CASSSPSGRVKTQYF.

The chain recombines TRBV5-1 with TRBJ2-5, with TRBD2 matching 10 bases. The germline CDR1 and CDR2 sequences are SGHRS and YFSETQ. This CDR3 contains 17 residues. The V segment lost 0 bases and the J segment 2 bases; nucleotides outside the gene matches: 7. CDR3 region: CASSLGISGRVQETQYF. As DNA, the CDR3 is TGCGCCAGCAGCTTGGGTATAAGCGGGAGGGTGCAAGAGACCCAGTACTTC.

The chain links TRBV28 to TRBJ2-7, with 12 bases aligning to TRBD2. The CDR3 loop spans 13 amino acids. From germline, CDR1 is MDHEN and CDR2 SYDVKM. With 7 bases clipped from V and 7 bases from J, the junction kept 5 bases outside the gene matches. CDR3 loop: CASTSGRAREQYF. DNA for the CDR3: TGTGCCAGCACTAGCGGGAGGGCCAGGGAGCAGTACTTC.

DNA for the CDR3: TGTGCCAGCAGCTTTTCTGTCAGTGAAAAACTGTTTTTT. Amino acid sequence: CASSFSVSEKLFF. The chain carries TRBV7-2 and TRBJ1-4; D remains unclear. Germline lookup yields CDR1 SGHTA and CDR2 FQGNSA. The CDR3 is 13 amino acids. Deletions cut 3 bases from V and 7 bases from J, with 9 bases between. Together with reference TRBV7-2 and TRBJ1-4, the CDR3 gives the full variable domain: GAGVSQSPSNKVTEKGKDVELRCDPISGHTALYWYRQSLGQGLEFLIYFQGNSAPDKSGLPSDRFSAERTGGSVSTLTIQRTQQEDSAVYLCASSFSVSEKLFFGSGTQLSVL.

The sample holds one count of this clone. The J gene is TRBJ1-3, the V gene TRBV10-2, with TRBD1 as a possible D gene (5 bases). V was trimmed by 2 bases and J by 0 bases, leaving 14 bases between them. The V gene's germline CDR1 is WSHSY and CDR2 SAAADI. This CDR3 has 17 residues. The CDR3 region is CASSEAPDRSSGNTIYF. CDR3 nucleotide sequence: TGCGCCAGCAGTGAGGCCCCAGACAGAAGCTCTGGAAACACCATATATTTT.

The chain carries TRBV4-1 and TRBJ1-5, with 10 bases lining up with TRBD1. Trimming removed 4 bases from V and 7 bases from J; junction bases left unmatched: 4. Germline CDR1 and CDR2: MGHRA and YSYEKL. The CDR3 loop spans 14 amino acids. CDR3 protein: CASSPGTGEQPQHF. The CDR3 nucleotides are TGCGCCAGCAGCCCTGGGACAGGGGAGCAGCCCCAGCATTTT.

DNA for the CDR3: TGTGCCAGCAGCCATCCCCTCGGGACTAGCGGGGGGGCACAAGAGACCCAGTACTTC. Its translation: CASSHPLGTSGGAQETQYF. The V gene is TRBV4-2, the J gene TRBJ2-5; 16 positions match TRBD2. There are 19 residues in the CDR3. V was pared by 3 bases and J by 2 bases, with 9 bases of the junction left unmatched. Germline CDR1 is LGHNA and CDR2 is YNFKEQ.

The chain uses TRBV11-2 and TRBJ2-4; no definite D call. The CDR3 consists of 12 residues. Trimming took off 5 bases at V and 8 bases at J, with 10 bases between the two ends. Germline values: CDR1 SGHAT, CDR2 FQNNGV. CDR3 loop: CASSPGRDIQYF. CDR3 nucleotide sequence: TGTGCCAGCAGCCCCGGCCGGGACATTCAGTACTTC. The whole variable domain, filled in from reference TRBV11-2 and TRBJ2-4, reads EAGVAQSPRYKIIEKRQSVAFWCNPISGHATLYWYQQILGQGPKLLIQFQNNGVVDDSQLPKDRFSAERLKGVDSTLKIQPAKLEDSAVYLCASSPGRDIQYFGAGTRLSVL.

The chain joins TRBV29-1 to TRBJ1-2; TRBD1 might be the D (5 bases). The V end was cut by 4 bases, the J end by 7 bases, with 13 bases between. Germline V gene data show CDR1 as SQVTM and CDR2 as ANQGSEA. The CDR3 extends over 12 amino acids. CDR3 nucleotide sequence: TGCAGCGTTGGCGGTCCAGGGTTTGGCTACACCTTC. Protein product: CSVGGPGFGYTF. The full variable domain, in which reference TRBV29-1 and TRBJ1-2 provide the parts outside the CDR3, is SAVISQKPSRDICQRGTSLTIQCQVDSQVTMMFWYRQQPGQSLTLIATANQGSEATYESGFVIDKFPISRPNLTFSTLTVSNMSPEDSSIYLCSVGGPGFGYTFGSGTRLTVV.

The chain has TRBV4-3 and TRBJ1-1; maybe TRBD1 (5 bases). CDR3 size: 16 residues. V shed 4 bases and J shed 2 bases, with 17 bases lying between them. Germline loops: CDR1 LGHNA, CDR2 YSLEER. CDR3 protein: CASSRKFIDSNTEAFF. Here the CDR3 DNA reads TGCGCCAGCAGCCGTAAATTTATCGACAGTAACACTGAAGCTTTCTTT.